This T cell receptor beta chain was profiled in a study of blood T cell repertoires in COVID-19. Whole-study context: Samples taken during acute and convalescent COVID-19 were collected in the United States, Italy and Spain.

With V trimmed by 4 bases and J by 4 bases, 2 bases remained unmatched. CDR3 length: 14 amino acids. CDR1 and CDR2 (germline): KGHSH, LQKENI. The study drew participants aged about 18 to 95 years from some 25 US areas. Participant-given clinical history determined each cohort assignment. Original data processing: Using reference gene primer amplification, nucleated cell counts were estimated. TCRdb's copy holds only in-frame clones and misses some; the assay was immunoSEQ multiplex PCR. The DNA gave D and trimming, while V, J and clone size come from that table. The sample has roughly 330,000 clones; around 87% are singletons.

Material: PBMCs or T cells enriched from blood (not recorded which). The receptor comes from a woman aged 30 to 39 who had recovered from COVID-19. The genes are TRBV18 and TRBJ1-5; 9 positions match TRBD1. The CDR3 nucleotides are TGTGCCAGCTCACGAGGACAGGGGAATCAGCCCCAGCATTTT. Translated: CASSRGQGNQPQHF.